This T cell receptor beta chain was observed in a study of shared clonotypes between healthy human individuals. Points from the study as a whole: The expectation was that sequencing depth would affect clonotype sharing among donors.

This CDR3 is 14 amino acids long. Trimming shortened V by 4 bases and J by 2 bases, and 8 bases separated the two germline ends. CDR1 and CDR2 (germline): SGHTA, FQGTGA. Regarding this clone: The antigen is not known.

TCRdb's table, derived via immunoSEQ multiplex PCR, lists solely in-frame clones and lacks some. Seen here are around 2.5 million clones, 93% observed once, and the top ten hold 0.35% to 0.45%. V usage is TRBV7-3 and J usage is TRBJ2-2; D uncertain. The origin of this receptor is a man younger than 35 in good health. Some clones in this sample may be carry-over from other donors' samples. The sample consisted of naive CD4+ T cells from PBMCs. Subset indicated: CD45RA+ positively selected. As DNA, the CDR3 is TGTGCCAGCAGCTCGCGACCAAACACCGGGGAGCTGTTTTTT. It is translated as CASSSRPNTGELFF.